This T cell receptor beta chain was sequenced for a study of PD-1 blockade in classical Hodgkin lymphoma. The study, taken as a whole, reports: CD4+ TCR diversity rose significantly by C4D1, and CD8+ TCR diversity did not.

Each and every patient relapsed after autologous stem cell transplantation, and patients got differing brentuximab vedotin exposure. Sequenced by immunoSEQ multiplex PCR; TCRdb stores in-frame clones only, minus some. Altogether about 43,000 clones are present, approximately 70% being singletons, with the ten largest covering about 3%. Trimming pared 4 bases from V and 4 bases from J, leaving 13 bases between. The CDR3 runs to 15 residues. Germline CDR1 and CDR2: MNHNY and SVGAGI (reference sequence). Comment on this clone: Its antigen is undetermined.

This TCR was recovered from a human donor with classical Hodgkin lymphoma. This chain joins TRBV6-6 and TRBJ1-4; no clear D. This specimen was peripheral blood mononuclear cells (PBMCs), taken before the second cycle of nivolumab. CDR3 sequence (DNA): TGTGCCAGCAGTTGGGAGGGCAGGTATAATGAAAAACTGTTTTTT. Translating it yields CASSWEGRYNEKLFF.